Listed here are 8 T cell receptor beta chains from one sample, sequenced in a study of response to subunit inactivated influenza vaccine. One entry per CDR3 protein results from TCRdb running MiXCR on the RT-PCR reads. This sample has 450,000 to 700,000 distinct CDR3 sequences, with around 15% found just once. Specimen: PBMCs from blood, collected about 11 days after vaccination. These receptors all stem from a man in his fifties or sixties who received an inactivated influenza vaccine.

This clonotype was seen many times. The chain is built from TRBV5-1 and TRBJ2-7, with D perhaps given as TRBD1 or TRBD2 (6 bases each). CDR3 length: 16 residues. Germline V gives CDR1 SGHRS, CDR2 YFSETQ. The V end lost 2 bases, the J end lost 5 bases, and 20 bases lay between the germline ends. Here the CDR3 reads CASSFYGRDTGHEQYF. The DNA for the CDR3 is TGCGCCAGCAGCTTTTACGGGCGGGACACAGGACACGAGCAGTACTTC. The full variable domain, with the rest looked up from reference TRBV5-1 and TRBJ2-7, is KAGVTQTPRYLIKTRGQQVTLSCSPISGHRSVSWYQQTPGQGLQFLFEYFSETQRNKGNFPGRFSGRQFSNSRSEMNVSTLELGDSALYLCASSFYGRDTGHEQYFGPGTRLTVT.

This rearrangement joins TRBV28 to TRBJ2-2, with a weak D call TRBD2 (5 bases). The germline CDR1 and CDR2 sequences are MDHEN and SYDVKM. V lost 8 bases, J lost 5 bases, and 12 bases lay in between. This CDR3 contains 13 residues. The CDR3 reads CASQREGTGELFF. DNA of the CDR3: TGTGCCAGCCAGCGAGAGGGAACCGGGGAGCTGTTTTTT.

Many counts were recorded for this clonotype. CDR3: CASSPPGPQETQYF. The CDR3 DNA reads TGTGCCAGTAGTCCTCCGGGCCCCCAAGAGACCCAGTACTTC. The V call is TRBV19, the J call TRBJ2-5; D not resolved. This CDR3 contains 14 residues. The V gene lost 5 bases and the J gene lost 1 base, with 11 bases spanning the gap. Germline loops: CDR1 LNHDA, CDR2 SQIVND (reference sequence).

The CDR3 sequence: CASSPGNGGVAGELFF. As DNA, the CDR3 is TGTGCCAGCTCACCAGGAAACGGGGGAGTAGCCGGGGAGCTGTTTTTT. The chain uses TRBV18 and TRBJ2-2; TRBD2 might be the D (6 bases). The V end lost 2 bases, the J end lost 6 bases, and 16 bases lay between the germline ends. The CDR3 has 16 residues. Germline V gene lookup returns CDR1 KGHSH and CDR2 LQKENI.

The chain employs TRBV5-6 and TRBJ2-2, with TRBD1 matching 7 bases. Germline V gene data show CDR1 as SGHDT and CDR2 as YYEEEE. With 4 bases clipped from V and 0 bases from J, the junction kept 9 bases outside the gene matches. The CDR3 length is 17 residues. DNA for the CDR3: TGTGCCAGCAGCCAATACGACAGGGTCGCGAACACCGGGGAGCTGTTTTTT. Protein product: CASSQYDRVANTGELFF.

This clonotype was recorded at least ten times. This chain links TRBV10-3 with TRBJ2-1; 7 bases agree with TRBD2. The CDR3 is 14 residues long. V trimming: 6 bases; J trimming: 7 bases; junction bases outside the gene matches: 9. Looked up from germline, CDR1 is ENHRY and CDR2 is SYGVKD. The CDR3 region is CAIRPPTSVNEQFF. The CDR3 nucleotides are TGTGCCATCAGACCCCCCACTAGCGTGAATGAGCAGTTCTTC.

This clonotype appeared a few times. The chain couples TRBV7-3 to TRBJ2-2; D might be TRBD2 (6 bases). From germline, CDR1 is SGHTA and CDR2 FQGTGA. Trimming removed 4 bases at V and 0 bases at J, with 15 bases between. CDR3 length: 17 residues. Here the CDR3 DNA reads TGTGCCAGCAGCTCTCTACCGGGACTTACGAACACCGGGGAGCTGTTTTTT. Protein sequence: CASSSLPGLTNTGELFF.

This clonotype has a handful of counts. The V gene is TRBV11-1, the J gene TRBJ2-1; 10 bases are a match to TRBD1. V lost 2 bases, J lost 1 base, and 14 bases stayed unmatched. Germline CDR1 and CDR2: SGHAT and FQDESV (reference sequence). The CDR3 extends over 20 amino acids. The CDR3 loop reads CASSLTTGTGAFGSYNEQFF. The DNA of the CDR3 is TGTGCCAGCAGCTTAACGACCGGGACAGGGGCCTTCGGGTCCTACAATGAGCAGTTCTTC.